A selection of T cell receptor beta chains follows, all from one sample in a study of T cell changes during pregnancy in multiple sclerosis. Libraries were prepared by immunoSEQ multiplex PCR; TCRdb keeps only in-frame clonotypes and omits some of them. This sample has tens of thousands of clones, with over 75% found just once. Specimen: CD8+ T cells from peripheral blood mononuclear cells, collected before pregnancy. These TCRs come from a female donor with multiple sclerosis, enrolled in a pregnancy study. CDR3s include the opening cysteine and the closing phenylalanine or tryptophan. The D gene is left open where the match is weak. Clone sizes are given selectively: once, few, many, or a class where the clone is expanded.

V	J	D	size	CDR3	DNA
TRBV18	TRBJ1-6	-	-	CASSPPLSNSPLHF	TGTGCCAGCTCACCCCCACTTTCTAATTCACCCCTCCACTTT
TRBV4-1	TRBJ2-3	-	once	CASSQEPAQSSSTDTQYF	TGCGCCAGCAGCCAAGAGCCCGCCCAGTCCAGTAGCACAGATACGCAGTATTTT
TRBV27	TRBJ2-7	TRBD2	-	CASSLRSGLAGSPLSYEQYF	TGTGCCAGCAGTTTACGTTCGGGACTAGCGGGAAGTCCGCTCTCCTACGAGCAGTACTTC
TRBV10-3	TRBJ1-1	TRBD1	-	CATRADRLEQLNTEAFF	TGTGCCACCCGGGCGGACAGGTTGGAACAACTGAACACTGAAGCTTTCTTT
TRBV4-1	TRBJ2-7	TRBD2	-	CASSQDQTGGEQYF	TGCGCCAGCAGCCAAGATCAAACGGGGGGAGAGCAGTACTTC
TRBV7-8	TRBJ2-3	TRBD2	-	CASSLGLADKTDTQYF	TGTGCCAGCAGCTTAGGACTAGCGGATAAAACAGATACGCAGTATTTT
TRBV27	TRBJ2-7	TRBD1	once	CASSFTRTGAPYEQYF	TGTGCCAGCAGTTTCACCCGGACAGGGGCCCCCTACGAGCAGTACTTC
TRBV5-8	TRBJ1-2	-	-	CASSFLLTAGYTF	TGTGCCAGCAGCTTCCTTCTGACAGCCGGCTACACCTTC
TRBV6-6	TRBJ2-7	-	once	CASSYRTDYEQYF	TGTGCCAGCAGTTACCGGACAGATTACGAGCAGTACTTC
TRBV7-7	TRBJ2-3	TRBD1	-	CASSSGGPTDTQYF	TGTGCCAGCAGCTCAGGGGGCCCCACAGATACGCAGTATTTT
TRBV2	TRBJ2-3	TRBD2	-	CAIHVSGLAGGSTDTQYF	TGTGCCATCCACGTATCGGGACTAGCGGGGGGGAGCACAGATACGCAGTATTTT
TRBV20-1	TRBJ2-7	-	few	CSVHGGGVQYF	TGCAGTGTTCACGGTGGTGGAGTGCAGTACTTC
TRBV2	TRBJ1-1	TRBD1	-	CATPWAGQGLNTEAFF	TGTGCCACCCCATGGGCGGGACAGGGATTGAACACTGAAGCTTTCTTT
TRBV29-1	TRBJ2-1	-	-	CSVSQGGSYNEQFF	TGCAGCGTTAGTCAAGGGGGCTCCTACAATGAGCAGTTCTTC
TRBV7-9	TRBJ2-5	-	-	CASSLVQSQETQYF	TGTGCCAGCAGCTTAGTACAGTCCCAAGAGACCCAGTACTTC
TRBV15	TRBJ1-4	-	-	CATSRDDRGKLFF	TGTGCCACCAGCAGGGATGACCGGGGGAAACTGTTTTTT
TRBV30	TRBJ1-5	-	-	CAWSVRGQPQHF	TGTGCCTGGAGTGTACGCGGTCAGCCCCAGCATTTT
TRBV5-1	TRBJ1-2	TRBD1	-	CASSPTGGAEGYGYTF	TGCGCCAGCAGCCCAACAGGGGGCGCAGAGGGCTATGGCTACACCTTC
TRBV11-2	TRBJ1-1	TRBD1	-	CASSPSRGYRQGDTEAFF	TGTGCCAGCAGCCCATCTAGAGGGTATCGACAGGGAGACACTGAAGCTTTCTTT
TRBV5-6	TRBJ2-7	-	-	CASSLELRGIYEQYF	TGTGCCAGCAGCTTGGAGCTCCGGGGGATATACGAGCAGTACTTC
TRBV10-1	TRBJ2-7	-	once	CASSDLVGFYEQYF	TGCGCCAGCAGTGACCTAGTCGGCTTTTACGAGCAGTACTTC
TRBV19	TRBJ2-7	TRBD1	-	CASSIGTGGYEQYF	TGTGCCAGTAGTATTGGGACAGGGGGCTACGAGCAGTACTTC
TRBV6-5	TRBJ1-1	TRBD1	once	CASSYADRLTEAFF	TGTGCCAGCAGTTACGCGGACAGGCTCACTGAAGCTTTCTTT
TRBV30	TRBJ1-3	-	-	CAWSQMRVSGNTIYF	TGTGCCTGGAGTCAGATGAGGGTTTCTGGAAACACCATATATTTT
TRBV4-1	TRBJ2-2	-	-	CASSQESAANTGELFF	TGCGCCAGCAGCCAAGAGAGCGCAGCGAACACCGGGGAGCTGTTTTTT
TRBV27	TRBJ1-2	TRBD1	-	CASSLSTGAGAGYTF	TGTGCCAGCAGTTTATCGACAGGGGCGGGGGCAGGCTACACCTTC
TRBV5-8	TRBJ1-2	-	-	CASSLVTEANYGYTF	TGTGCCAGCAGCTTGGTGACAGAAGCTAACTATGGCTACACCTTC
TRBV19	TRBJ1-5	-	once	CASSITAYSNQPQHF	TGTGCCAGTAGTATAACAGCTTATAGCAATCAGCCCCAGCATTTT
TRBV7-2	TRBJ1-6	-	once	CASSPPGGGNSPLHF	TGTGCCAGCAGCCCCCCGGGGGGAGGTAATTCACCCCTCCACTTT
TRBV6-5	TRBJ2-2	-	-	CASSPLGSGELFF	TGTGCCAGCAGCCCTCTCGGGAGCGGGGAGCTGTTTTTT
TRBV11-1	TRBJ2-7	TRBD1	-	CASSQLPRQGSGEQYF	TGTGCCAGCAGCCAACTCCCGAGACAGGGTTCGGGGGAGCAGTACTTC
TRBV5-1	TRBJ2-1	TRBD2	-	CASSLEGSGPEQFF	TGCGCCAGCAGCTTGGAGGGTAGCGGGCCTGAGCAGTTCTTC
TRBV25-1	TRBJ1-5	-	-	CASSELSLNQPQHF	TGTGCCAGCAGTGAATTATCGTTAAATCAGCCCCAGCATTTT
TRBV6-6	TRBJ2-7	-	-	CATLGGRNEQYF	TGTGCCACCTTGGGGGGGCGCAACGAGCAGTACTTC
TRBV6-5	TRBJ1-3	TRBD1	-	CASTSNPGGGNTIYF	TGTGCCAGCACCTCAAACCCAGGGGGCGGAAACACCATATATTTT
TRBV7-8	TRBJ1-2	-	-	CASSPYLGRADYGYTF	TGTGCCAGCAGCCCATATCTGGGCAGGGCAGACTATGGCTACACCTTC
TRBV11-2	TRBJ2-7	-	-	CASSPTTEWGPTYEQYF	TGTGCCAGCAGCCCCACGACTGAGTGGGGGCCTACCTACGAGCAGTACTTC
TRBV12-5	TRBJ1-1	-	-	CASGFLLGADTEAFF	TGTGCTAGTGGTTTCCTCCTGGGGGCTGACACTGAAGCTTTCTTT
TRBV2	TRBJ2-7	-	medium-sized	CASSWTLPYEQYF	TGTGCCAGCAGTTGGACTCTCCCCTACGAGCAGTACTTC
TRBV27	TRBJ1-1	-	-	CASRFTENTEAFF	TGTGCCAGCAGGTTCACAGAGAACACTGAAGCTTTCTTT
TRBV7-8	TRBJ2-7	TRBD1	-	CASSLDRGPSYEQYF	TGTGCCAGCAGCTTAGACAGGGGGCCCTCCTACGAGCAGTACTTC
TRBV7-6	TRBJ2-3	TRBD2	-	CASRRSGTYTDTQYF	TGTGCCAGCAGACGAAGCGGGACTTACACAGATACGCAGTATTTT
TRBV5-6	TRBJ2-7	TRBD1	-	CASSYSGGPVQYEQYF	TGTGCCAGCAGCTACTCAGGGGGTCCAGTCCAGTACGAGCAGTACTTC
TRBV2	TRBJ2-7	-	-	CASSLNRYEQYF	TGTGCCAGCAGCCTAAACAGATACGAGCAGTACTTC
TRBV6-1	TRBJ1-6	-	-	CASSESGRASSYNSPLHF	TGTGCCAGCAGTGAAAGCGGCAGAGCAAGCTCCTATAATTCACCCCTCCACTTT
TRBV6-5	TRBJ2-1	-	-	CASSYSQGNEQFF	TGTGCCAGCAGTTACTCGCAGGGCAATGAGCAGTTCTTC
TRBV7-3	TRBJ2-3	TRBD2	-	CASSLSGGEADTQYF	TGTGCCAGCAGCTTAAGCGGGGGGGAGGCAGATACGCAGTATTTT
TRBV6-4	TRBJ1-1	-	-	CASSSGENTEAFF	TGTGCCAGCAGTTCGGGAGAGAACACTGAAGCTTTCTTT
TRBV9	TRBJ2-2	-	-	CASSGLLAGELFF	TGTGCCAGCAGCGGTTTACTAGCTGGGGAGCTGTTTTTT
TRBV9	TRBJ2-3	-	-	CASSAGLIDTQYF	TGTGCCAGCAGCGCGGGACTGATAGATACGCAGTATTTT
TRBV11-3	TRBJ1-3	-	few	CASSLVGWFRDSGNTIYF	TGTGCCAGCAGCTTAGTGGGCTGGTTCAGAGACTCTGGAAACACCATATATTTT
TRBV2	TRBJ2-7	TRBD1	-	CASSAPGTGKIEQYF	TGTGCCAGCAGTGCCCCCGGGACAGGCAAAATCGAGCAGTACTTC
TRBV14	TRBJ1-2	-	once	CASSQVRSGGYTF	TGTGCCAGCAGCCAAGTACGGTCAGGAGGCTACACCTTC
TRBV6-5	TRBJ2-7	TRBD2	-	CASSYSGSGSYEQYF	TGTGCCAGCAGTTACAGCGGGAGTGGGTCCTACGAGCAGTACTTC
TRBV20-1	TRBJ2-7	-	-	CSARLVGEQYF	TGCAGTGCTAGGCTAGTTGGCGAGCAGTACTTC
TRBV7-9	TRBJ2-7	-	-	CASSRSYEQYF	TGTGCCAGCAGCCGCTCCTACGAGCAGTACTTC
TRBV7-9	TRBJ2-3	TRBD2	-	CASSLPPGTTSYDTQYF	TGTGCCAGCAGCTTACCCCCCGGGACTACAAGCTACGATACGCAGTATTTT
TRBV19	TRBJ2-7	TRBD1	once	CASSDRDSSYEQYF	TGTGCCAGTAGCGATCGGGACAGCTCCTACGAGCAGTACTTC
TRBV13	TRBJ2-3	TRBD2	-	CASSFGLRLAGGSHDTQYF	TGTGCCAGCAGCTTCGGGTTACGTCTAGCGGGGGGGTCCCACGATACGCAGTATTTT
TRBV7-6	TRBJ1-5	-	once	CASSPQVGAENQPQHF	TGTGCCAGCAGCCCCCAAGTGGGGGCTGAGAATCAGCCCCAGCATTTT